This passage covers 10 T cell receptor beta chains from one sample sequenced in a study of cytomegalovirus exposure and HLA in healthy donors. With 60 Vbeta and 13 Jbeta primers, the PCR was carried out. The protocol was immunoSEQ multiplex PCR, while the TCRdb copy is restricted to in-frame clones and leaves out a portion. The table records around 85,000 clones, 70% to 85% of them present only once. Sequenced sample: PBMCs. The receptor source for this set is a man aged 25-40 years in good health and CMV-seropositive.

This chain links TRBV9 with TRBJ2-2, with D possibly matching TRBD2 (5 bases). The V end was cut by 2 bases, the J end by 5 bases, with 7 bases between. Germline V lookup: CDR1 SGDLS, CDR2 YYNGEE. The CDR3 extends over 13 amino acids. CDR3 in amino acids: CASSVTGTGELFF. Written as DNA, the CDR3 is TGTGCCAGCAGCGTCACGGGGACCGGGGAGCTGTTTTTT. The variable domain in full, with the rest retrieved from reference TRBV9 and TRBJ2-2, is DSGVTQTPKHLITATGQRVTLRCSPRSGDLSVYWYQQSLDQGLQFLIQYYNGEERAKGNILERFSAQQFPDLHSELNLSSLELGDSALYFCASSVTGTGELFFGEGSRLTVL.

The CDR3 sequence: CASSLEDPTGYGYTF. For the CDR3, the DNA is TGCGCCAGCAGCTTGGAGGATCCGACGGGGTATGGCTACACCTTC. The genes are TRBV5-1 and TRBJ1-2; unclear D gene. The CDR3 runs 15 residues. V lost 0 bases, J lost 5 bases, and 14 bases lay in between. Germline loops: CDR1 SGHRS, CDR2 YFSETQ.

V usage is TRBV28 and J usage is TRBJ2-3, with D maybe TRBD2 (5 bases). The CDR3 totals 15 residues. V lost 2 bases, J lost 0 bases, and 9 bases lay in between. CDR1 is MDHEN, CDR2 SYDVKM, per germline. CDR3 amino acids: CASSLPADSTDTQYF. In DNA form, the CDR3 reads TGTGCCAGCAGTTTACCAGCGGATAGCACAGATACGCAGTATTTT.

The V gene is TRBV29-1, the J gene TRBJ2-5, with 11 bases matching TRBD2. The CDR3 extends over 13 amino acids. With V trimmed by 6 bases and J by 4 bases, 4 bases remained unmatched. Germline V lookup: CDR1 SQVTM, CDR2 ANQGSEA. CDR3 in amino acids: CSVAGLAAETQYF. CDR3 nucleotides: TGCAGCGTGGCGGGACTAGCGGCAGAGACCCAGTACTTC.

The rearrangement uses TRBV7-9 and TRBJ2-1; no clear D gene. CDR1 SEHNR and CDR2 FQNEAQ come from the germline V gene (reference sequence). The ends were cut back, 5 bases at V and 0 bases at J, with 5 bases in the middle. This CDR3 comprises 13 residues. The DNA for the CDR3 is TGTGCCAGCAGCCCAGGCTCCTACAATGAGCAGTTCTTC. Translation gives CASSPGSYNEQFF.

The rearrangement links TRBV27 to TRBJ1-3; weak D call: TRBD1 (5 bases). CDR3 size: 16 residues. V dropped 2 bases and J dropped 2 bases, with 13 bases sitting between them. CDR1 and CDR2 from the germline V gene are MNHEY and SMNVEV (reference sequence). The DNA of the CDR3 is TGTGCCAGCAGTTTAGGAGCAGGGCTGGCTGGAAACACCATATATTTT. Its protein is CASSLGAGLAGNTIYF.

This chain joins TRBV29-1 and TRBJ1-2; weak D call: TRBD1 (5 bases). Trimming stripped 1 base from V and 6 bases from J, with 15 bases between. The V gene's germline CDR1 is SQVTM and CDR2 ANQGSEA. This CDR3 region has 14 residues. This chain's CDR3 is CSVEATEGVDGYTF. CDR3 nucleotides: TGCAGCGTTGAAGCGACTGAAGGGGTAGATGGCTACACCTTC.

The CDR3 nucleotides are TGTGCCAGCAGTCCGTGGGACAGGGCGGGCGGGGAGCTGTTTTTT. This codes for CASSPWDRAGGELFF. This chain joins TRBV27 and TRBJ2-2; 9 positions match TRBD1. CDR1 is MNHEY, CDR2 SMNVEV, per germline (reference sequence). Germline trimming cut 5 bases from V and 7 bases from J; bases unmatched to any gene: 8. This CDR3 is 15 amino acids long.

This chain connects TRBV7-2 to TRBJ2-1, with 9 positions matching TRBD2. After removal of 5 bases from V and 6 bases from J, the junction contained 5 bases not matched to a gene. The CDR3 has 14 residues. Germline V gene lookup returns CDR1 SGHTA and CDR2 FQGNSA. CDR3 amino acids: CASSPGLATNEQFF. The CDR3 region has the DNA TGTGCCAGCAGCCCCGGACTAGCGACCAATGAGCAGTTCTTC. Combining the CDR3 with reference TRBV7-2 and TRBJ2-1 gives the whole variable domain GAGVSQSPSNKVTEKGKDVELRCDPISGHTALYWYRQSLGQGLEFLIYFQGNSAPDKSGLPSDRFSAERTGGSVSTLTIQRTQQEDSAVYLCASSPGLATNEQFFGPGTRLTVL.

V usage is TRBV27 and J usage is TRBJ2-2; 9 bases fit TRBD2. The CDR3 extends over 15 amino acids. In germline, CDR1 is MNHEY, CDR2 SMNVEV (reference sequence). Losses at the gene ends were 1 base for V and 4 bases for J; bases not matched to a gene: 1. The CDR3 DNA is TGTGCCAGCAGTTTATTACTAGCGGGCACCGGGGAGCTGTTTTTT. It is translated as CASSLLLAGTGELFF.